These T cell receptor beta chains were read from a single sample in a study of identical twins. One entry per CDR3 protein results from TCRdb running MiXCR on the 5' RACE reads. The sample lists roughly 260,000 distinct CDR3 sequences; approximately 8% were seen once. These data were likewise used in another study, on yellow fever vaccine responses in identical twins.

Material for sequencing was CD8+ T cells sorted from blood. These receptor sequences come from a woman younger than 35 in good health. Each CDR3 is given with its conserved first and last residue. The D gene is left open where the match is weak. Size tells how often a clone was seen (once, few, many) or the class of an expanded clone, and some rows leave it out.

j_call clone_size v_call d_call cdr3_nt cdr3_aa
TRBJ2-7 many TRBV28 - TGTGCCAGCAGTTTGAATCGCAGGGTTGGGTCAATCTACGAGCAGTACTTC CASSLNRRVGSIYEQYF
TRBJ2-1 many TRBV11-2 - TGTGCCAGCAGCTCTGCTGGTTCCTACAATGAGCAGTTCTTC CASSSAGSYNEQFF
TRBJ2-1 - TRBV6-2/TRBV6-3 TRBD2 TGTGCCAGCAGTCTTAGCGGGAGTTTGGATGAGCAGTTCTTC CASSLSGSLDEQFF
TRBJ1-5 many TRBV7-9 - TGTGCCAGCAGTAGCTCGGGTAATCAGCCCCAGCATTTT CASSSSGNQPQHF
TRBJ2-1 few TRBV20-1 - TGCAGTGCTAGACCCCCCACTAGCTTTCCCTTAAATGAGCAGTTCTTC CSARPPTSFPLNEQFF
TRBJ2-1 many TRBV4-2 TRBD2 TGTGCCAGCAGCCTGGGACTAGCGGGAGGAACGGAGCAGTTCTTC CASSLGLAGGTEQFF
TRBJ2-1 few TRBV5-1 TRBD1 TGCGCCAGCAGCTTGGACGGGACAGTTAGAATTAGCTCCTACAATGAGCAGTTCTTC CASSLDGTVRISSYNEQFF
TRBJ2-2 many TRBV20-1 TRBD2 TGCAGTGCTAGACTAGCGGGCGGTAACACCGGGGAGCTGTTTTTT CSARLAGGNTGELFF
TRBJ2-1 many TRBV12-3/TRBV12-4 - TGTGCCAGCAGTTTGACTGTTGATGAGCAGTTCTTC CASSLTVDEQFF
TRBJ2-2 many TRBV6-5 - TGTGCCAGCAGTTACGTGGGAGTTGGCGGGGAGCTGTTTTTT CASSYVGVGGELFF
TRBJ2-7 - TRBV18 - TGTGCCAGCTCACCACCGGGGGGTGGGGACGAGCAGTACTTC CASSPPGGGDEQYF
TRBJ2-2 - TRBV6-1 - TGTGCCAGCAGTGACCGGGCGTCGCTTGAGACCGGGGAGCTGTTTTTT CASSDRASLETGELFF
TRBJ2-1 - TRBV9 TRBD2 TGTGCCAGCAGCGTCGGGGGGGCACAGGATGAGCAGTTCTTC CASSVGGAQDEQFF
TRBJ2-3 few TRBV12-3/TRBV12-4 - TGTGCCAGCAGCCCCCCGGGCCGGAGCGGACCCACAGATACGCAGTATTTT CASSPPGRSGPTDTQYF
TRBJ2-1 - TRBV2 - TGTGCCAGCAGGTCCGGGGTCGGCAATGAGCAGTTCTTC CASRSGVGNEQFF
TRBJ2-1 - TRBV28 - TGTGCCAGCAGTTTTCCAGGCATTAGCTCCTACAATGAGCAGTTCTTC CASSFPGISSYNEQFF
TRBJ1-1 - TRBV20-1 - TGCAGTGCTAGGGGGCTGGGGACTGAAGCTTTCTTT CSARGLGTEAFF
TRBJ2-3 many TRBV20-1 TRBD2 TGCAGTGCCCATAGCGGGGGGGCCACAGATACGCAGTATTTT CSAHSGGATDTQYF
TRBJ1-3 - TRBV9 - TGTGCCAGCAGCTCCCCCAGGGACTCTGGAAACACCATATATTTT CASSSPRDSGNTIYF
TRBJ2-5 many TRBV27 TRBD1 TGTGCCAGCAGTAAGGGACAGCAAGAGACCCAGTACTTC CASSKGQQETQYF
TRBJ2-7 many TRBV29-1 TRBD2 TGCAGCGTGGGACTAGCGGGTTCCTACGAGCAGTACTTC CSVGLAGSYEQYF
TRBJ1-1 many TRBV7-9 - TGTGCCAGCAGCCCCCCGGTACGGGTGAACACTGAAGCTTTCTTT CASSPPVRVNTEAFF
TRBJ2-1 few TRBV9 TRBD2 TGTGCCAGCAGCGTTAGCGGGGGGTACTACAATGAGCAGTTCTTC CASSVSGGYYNEQFF
TRBJ1-1 - TRBV6-5 - TGTGCCAGCAGTTACGGGGGGGTGGACACTGAAGCTTTCTTT CASSYGGVDTEAFF
TRBJ2-4 few TRBV6-7 - TGTGCCAGCAGTTACTCGAAGGGACTAGCCAAAAACATTCAGTACTTC CASSYSKGLAKNIQYF
TRBJ1-1 few TRBV5-1 - TGCGCCAGCAGCTCTGGGGGTGAAGCTTTCTTT CASSSGGEAFF
TRBJ2-7 many TRBV12-3/TRBV12-4 - TGTGCCAGCAGTCCCACGGCCTACGAGCAGTACTTC CASSPTAYEQYF
TRBJ2-1 - TRBV18 TRBD1 TGTGCCAGTCAAAACAAGGGGGACAGGACGTACAATGAGCAGTTCTTC CASQNKGDRTYNEQFF
TRBJ2-1 many TRBV11-3 TRBD2 TGTGCCAGCAGCTTATTGGGTGGACTAGCCTCGGGTGAGCAGTTCTTC CASSLLGGLASGEQFF
TRBJ2-2 - TRBV20-1 TRBD1 TGCAGTGCTAGAGATCGGACAGGGCCGAACACCGGGGAGCTGTTTTTT CSARDRTGPNTGELFF
TRBJ2-1 many TRBV5-1 - TGCGCCAGCAGCCCCCCAGTACTCAACTCCTACAATGAGCAGTTCTTC CASSPPVLNSYNEQFF
TRBJ2-7 many TRBV9 - TGTGCCAGCAGCGTAGGCGGAGGTAAAAACTACGAGCAGTACTTC CASSVGGGKNYEQYF
TRBJ2-1 - TRBV10-3 - TGTGCCATCAGTGGCACTGACAGCTCGGGGAGCTACAATGAGCAGTTCTTC CAISGTDSSGSYNEQFF
TRBJ2-5 - TRBV5-5 - TGTGCCAGCAGCTTACTTACAGGGACGGAGACCCAGTACTTC CASSLLTGTETQYF
TRBJ2-7 few TRBV28 TRBD2 TGTGCAAGCGAGCGGGGGGCCGGCTACGAGCAGTACTTC CASERGAGYEQYF
TRBJ2-3 many TRBV4-2 - TGTGCCAGCAGCCAAGACCCTCTAACGGGCCCAGATACGCAGTATTTT CASSQDPLTGPDTQYF
TRBJ2-2 - TRBV29-1 TRBD2 TGCAGCGTTTATTACCCGGGACTAGCGGGGGAGCAGCCGGGTGGGGAGCTGTTTTTT CSVYYPGLAGEQPGGELFF
TRBJ2-4 many TRBV12-3/TRBV12-4 TRBD1 TGTGCCAGCACCCCCAGGACAGGTCCCCGCGTCCAAAACATTCAGTACTTC CASTPRTGPRVQNIQYF
TRBJ1-1 many TRBV9 - TGTGCCAGCAGCGCCGACATGAACACTGAAGCTTTCTTT CASSADMNTEAFF
TRBJ2-2 few TRBV7-2 - TGTGCCAGCAGCTTAACATACCCCGCGAACACCGGGGAGCTGTTTTTT CASSLTYPANTGELFF
TRBJ1-5 few TRBV3-1 - TGTGCCAGCAGCCAAGATTCTGGGGGGGGTCAGCCCCAGCATTTT CASSQDSGGGQPQHF
TRBJ2-1 few TRBV9 TRBD2 TGTGCCAGCAGCGTAGTAGCGGGGGGCGGCAATGAGCAGTTCTTC CASSVVAGGGNEQFF
TRBJ2-2 many TRBV5-6 - TGTGCCAGCAGCTTGACGCCTGGGACCGCCACGAACACCGGGGAGCTGTTTTTT CASSLTPGTATNTGELFF
TRBJ2-1 - TRBV7-6 TRBD1 TGTGCCAGCAGCTTACAGGACAGGGGGCTGCCCGAGCAGTTCTTC CASSLQDRGLPEQFF
TRBJ2-5 few TRBV5-1 - TGCGCCAGCAGCCCAACGGTATCGGGGTACCAAGAGACCCAGTACTTC CASSPTVSGYQETQYF
TRBJ1-5 many TRBV6-1 - TGTGCCAGCAGTCAAGGGGGGAATCAGCCCCAGCATTTT CASSQGGNQPQHF
TRBJ1-1 - TRBV12-3/TRBV12-4 TRBD1 TGTGCCACCTCCGGGACAGGGTATCTCGGCACTGAAGCTTTCTTT CATSGTGYLGTEAFF
TRBJ2-1 few TRBV9 TRBD2 TGTGCCAGCGCCGGACAGGTTGGTACTAGCGGGTCTCTGGGCAATGAGCAGTTCTTC CASAGQVGTSGSLGNEQFF
TRBJ2-1 - TRBV4-1 TRBD1 TGCGCCAGCAGCCGGACAGGGGGCGAAGAGCAGTTCTTC CASSRTGGEEQFF
TRBJ1-2 many TRBV4-1 - TGCGCCAGCAGCCAAGATATTGTTACAGTAGCTAACTATGGCTACACCTTC CASSQDIVTVANYGYTF
TRBJ2-3 few TRBV11-2 TRBD2 TGTGCCAGCAGCTCCGTAACTAGCGGGGGCACAGATACGCAGTATTTT CASSSVTSGGTDTQYF
TRBJ2-3 many TRBV3-1 TRBD2 TGTGCCAGCAGCTCCCCTGGCGGGGGGACGACAGATACGCAGTATTTT CASSSPGGGTTDTQYF
TRBJ2-1 many TRBV12-3/TRBV12-4 TRBD2 TGTGCCAGCAGCCAAAGAACGGGAGGAAACTCCTACAATGAGCAGTTCTTC CASSQRTGGNSYNEQFF
TRBJ2-2 - TRBV13 TRBD2 TGTGCCAGCAGCTTAGATCCGGCTAGCGGGGCGAACACCGGGGAGCTGTTTTTT CASSLDPASGANTGELFF
TRBJ2-7 - TRBV11-2 TRBD2 TGTGCCAGCAGCTTAACCTCTAGCGGAACATCTTACGAGCAGTACTTC CASSLTSSGTSYEQYF
TRBJ2-1 many TRBV5-1 - TGCGCCAGCAGCTTGGGCCCTAGCGACCATTACAATGAGCAGTTCTTC CASSLGPSDHYNEQFF
TRBJ2-1 - TRBV24-1 TRBD1 TGTGCCACCATACTCGGGACAGCATTTTTCAATGAGCAGTTCTTC CATILGTAFFNEQFF
TRBJ2-1 - TRBV20-1 TRBD1 TGCTGTGATGGGACAGGGGGTTTCATGAGCTCCTACAATGAGCAGTTCTTC CCDGTGGFMSSYNEQFF
TRBJ2-3 few TRBV20-1 TRBD2 TGCAGTGCTAGAACAACTAGCGGGAACACAGATACGCAGTATTTT CSARTTSGNTDTQYF